These T cell receptor beta chains were read from a single sample in a study of shared clonotypes between healthy human individuals. The protocol was immunoSEQ multiplex PCR, while the TCRdb copy is restricted to in-frame clones and leaves out a portion. The repertoire has 1.4 million or so clones, approximately 98.5% of them found once; the top ten carry around 0.33%. Sequencing input: naive CD4+ T cells sorted from blood. The receptors stem from a man aged 25 to 40 in good health. The CDR3 runs from the conserved cysteine through the conserved F or W. Fields, in order: D gene, clone size, V gene, J gene, CDR3 protein, CDR3 DNA. D genes are given only for firm matches. The size of a clone is reported for some rows only, either as once, few or many, or as a class for expanded clones.

d_gene: TRBD1
abundance: NA
v_gene: TRBV12-5
j_gene: TRBJ2-7
CDR3aa: CASGLGRGQGTHEQYF
CDR3nt: TGTGCTAGTGGTCTAGGCCGGGGACAGGGGACCCACGAGCAGTACTTC

d_gene: TRBD1
abundance: NA
v_gene: TRBV9
j_gene: TRBJ2-7
CDR3aa: CASSLGQGDYEQYF
CDR3nt: TGTGCCAGCAGCCTAGGACAGGGGGACTACGAGCAGTACTTC

d_gene: NA
abundance: NA
v_gene: TRBV11-2
j_gene: TRBJ2-4
CDR3aa: CASSSPAGTIRQNIQYF
CDR3nt: TGTGCCAGCAGCTCACCTGCCGGGACAATTCGCCAAAACATTCAGTACTTC

d_gene: TRBD1
abundance: NA
v_gene: TRBV7-3
j_gene: TRBJ1-2
CDR3aa: CASSKDRVQGYTF
CDR3nt: TGTGCCAGCAGCAAGGACAGGGTGCAAGGCTACACCTTC

d_gene: NA
abundance: NA
v_gene: TRBV10-1
j_gene: TRBJ2-7
CDR3aa: CASSEGDGVYYEQYF
CDR3nt: TGCGCCAGCAGTGAGGGGGACGGAGTCTATTACGAGCAGTACTTC

d_gene: TRBD1
abundance: NA
v_gene: TRBV5-1
j_gene: TRBJ2-7
CDR3aa: CASSRPTGARHEQYF
CDR3nt: TGCGCCAGCAGCCGACCGACAGGGGCGCGACACGAGCAGTACTTC

d_gene: NA
abundance: NA
v_gene: TRBV11-2
j_gene: TRBJ2-7
CDR3aa: CASSPWAGGYQEYEQYF
CDR3nt: TGTGCCAGCAGCCCTTGGGCGGGCGGGTACCAGGAGTACGAGCAGTACTTC

d_gene: TRBD2
abundance: NA
v_gene: TRBV28
j_gene: TRBJ2-1
CDR3aa: CASRLGRGYNEQFF
CDR3nt: TGTGCCAGCCGATTAGGGCGGGGGTACAATGAGCAGTTCTTC

d_gene: TRBD2
abundance: NA
v_gene: TRBV7-9
j_gene: TRBJ2-1
CDR3aa: CASSQGLAGSDEQFF
CDR3nt: TGTGCCAGCAGCCAGGGACTAGCGGGCAGCGATGAGCAGTTCTTC

d_gene: NA
abundance: NA
v_gene: TRBV11-2
j_gene: TRBJ2-1
CDR3aa: CASSSWDINEQFF
CDR3nt: TGTGCCAGCAGCTCCTGGGATATCAATGAGCAGTTCTTC

d_gene: TRBD1
abundance: NA
v_gene: TRBV5-1
j_gene: TRBJ2-7
CDR3aa: CASSLSDRVNEQYF
CDR3nt: TGCGCCAGCAGCTTGTCGGACAGGGTCAACGAGCAGTACTTC

d_gene: NA
abundance: NA
v_gene: TRBV10-2
j_gene: TRBJ1-1
CDR3aa: CASSEGMFTEAFF
CDR3nt: TGCGCCAGCAGTGAAGGGATGTTCACTGAAGCTTTCTTT

d_gene: NA
abundance: NA
v_gene: TRBV10-3
j_gene: TRBJ2-1
CDR3aa: CAIKGSGVYNEQFF
CDR3nt: TGTGCCATCAAGGGTAGCGGAGTCTACAATGAGCAGTTCTTC

d_gene: TRBD2
abundance: NA
v_gene: TRBV7-9
j_gene: TRBJ2-3
CDR3aa: CASGSGAYSTDTQYF
CDR3nt: TGTGCCAGCGGGAGCGGGGCATATAGCACAGATACGCAGTATTTT

d_gene: NA
abundance: NA
v_gene: TRBV5-6
j_gene: TRBJ2-1
CDR3aa: CASSWGAGVTTDEQFF
CDR3nt: TGTGCCAGCAGTTGGGGGGCGGGAGTAACTACCGATGAGCAGTTCTTC

d_gene: TRBD1
abundance: NA
v_gene: TRBV29-1
j_gene: TRBJ2-5
CDR3aa: CSVGMGQQETQYF
CDR3nt: TGCAGCGTTGGGATGGGACAGCAAGAGACCCAGTACTTC

d_gene: TRBD1
abundance: once
v_gene: TRBV7-2
j_gene: TRBJ1-2
CDR3aa: CASSSGQGVYTF
CDR3nt: TGTGCCAGCAGCTCAGGACAGGGGGTCTACACCTTC

d_gene: NA
abundance: NA
v_gene: TRBV2
j_gene: TRBJ1-5
CDR3aa: CASTEGVRDQPQHF
CDR3nt: TGTGCCAGCACCGAGGGAGTGAGAGATCAGCCCCAGCATTTT

d_gene: TRBD2
abundance: NA
v_gene: TRBV27
j_gene: TRBJ2-3
CDR3aa: CASSPTLRLAGGYTQYF
CDR3nt: TGTGCCAGCAGTCCCACGTTGAGACTAGCGGGGGGGTATACGCAGTATTTT

d_gene: NA
abundance: NA
v_gene: TRBV9
j_gene: TRBJ2-3
CDR3aa: CASSVGDPHTDTQYF
CDR3nt: TGTGCCAGCAGCGTAGGGGACCCTCACACAGATACGCAGTATTTT

d_gene: NA
abundance: NA
v_gene: TRBV29-1
j_gene: TRBJ1-1
CDR3aa: CSVKSGTEAFF
CDR3nt: TGCAGCGTTAAGAGTGGCACTGAAGCTTTCTTT

d_gene: TRBD2
abundance: NA
v_gene: TRBV28
j_gene: TRBJ2-2
CDR3aa: CASSFVPGLAGFTGELFF
CDR3nt: TGTGCCAGCAGTTTCGTCCCGGGACTAGCGGGTTTCACCGGGGAGCTGTTTTTT

d_gene: NA
abundance: NA
v_gene: TRBV29-1
j_gene: TRBJ1-2
CDR3aa: CSVERTVPNYGYTF
CDR3nt: TGCAGCGTTGAAAGGACAGTACCTAACTATGGCTACACCTTC

d_gene: NA
abundance: NA
v_gene: TRBV7-2
j_gene: TRBJ2-1
CDR3aa: CASSLDQGSYNEQFF
CDR3nt: TGTGCCAGCAGCTTAGATCAGGGATCCTACAATGAGCAGTTCTTC

d_gene: TRBD1
abundance: NA
v_gene: TRBV18
j_gene: TRBJ2-7
CDR3aa: CASSPPGQGPYEQYF
CDR3nt: TGTGCCAGCTCACCACCGGGACAGGGACCCTACGAGCAGTACTTC

d_gene: NA
abundance: once
v_gene: TRBV29-1
j_gene: TRBJ2-2
CDR3aa: CSVETSIITGELFF
CDR3nt: TGCAGCGTTGAGACTTCAATCATTACCGGGGAGCTGTTTTTT

d_gene: NA
abundance: NA
v_gene: TRBV7-2
j_gene: TRBJ2-2
CDR3aa: CASSQTIAGTGELFF
CDR3nt: TGTGCCAGCAGCCAGACTATTGCCGGCACCGGGGAGCTGTTTTTT

d_gene: TRBD1
abundance: NA
v_gene: TRBV7-6
j_gene: TRBJ1-2
CDR3aa: CASSLLPGGGIDGYTF
CDR3nt: TGTGCCAGCAGCTTATTACCAGGGGGCGGAATTGATGGCTACACCTTC

d_gene: NA
abundance: NA
v_gene: TRBV29-1
j_gene: TRBJ2-2
CDR3aa: CSGYWDTGELFF
CDR3nt: TGCAGCGGGTATTGGGACACCGGGGAGCTGTTTTTT

d_gene: NA
abundance: NA
v_gene: TRBV2
j_gene: TRBJ2-3
CDR3aa: CASSDADTQYF
CDR3nt: TGTGCCAGCAGTGACGCAGATACGCAGTATTTT

d_gene: TRBD1
abundance: NA
v_gene: TRBV6-5
j_gene: TRBJ1-2
CDR3aa: CASSQGTGPGYTF
CDR3nt: TGTGCCAGCAGTCAAGGGACAGGCCCTGGCTACACCTTC

d_gene: TRBD2
abundance: NA
v_gene: TRBV27
j_gene: TRBJ2-7
CDR3aa: CASSLASGRVRDEQYF
CDR3nt: TGTGCCAGCAGTTTAGCCAGCGGGAGGGTCCGGGACGAGCAGTACTTC

d_gene: NA
abundance: once
v_gene: TRBV4-1
j_gene: TRBJ1-4
CDR3aa: CASSQEVRPTNEKLFF
CDR3nt: TGCGCCAGCAGCCAAGAGGTCAGACCAACTAATGAAAAACTGTTTTTT

d_gene: NA
abundance: NA
v_gene: TRBV15
j_gene: TRBJ2-1
CDR3aa: CATLRANNEQFF
CDR3nt: TGTGCCACCCTGAGAGCTAACAATGAGCAGTTCTTC

d_gene: NA
abundance: NA
v_gene: TRBV4-1
j_gene: TRBJ2-2
CDR3aa: CASSQDEGGVSSGELFF
CDR3nt: TGCGCCAGCAGCCAAGATGAGGGTGGAGTGAGTTCCGGGGAGCTGTTTTTT

d_gene: TRBD1
abundance: NA
v_gene: TRBV5-1
j_gene: TRBJ2-3
CDR3aa: CASTRQGERHTDTQYF
CDR3nt: TGCGCCAGCACCCGTCAGGGGGAGAGGCACACAGATACGCAGTATTTT

d_gene: NA
abundance: NA
v_gene: TRBV14
j_gene: TRBJ2-1
CDR3aa: CASSRTGFQPKGNEQFF
CDR3nt: TGTGCCAGCAGCCGAACAGGGTTTCAACCCAAGGGCAATGAGCAGTTCTTC